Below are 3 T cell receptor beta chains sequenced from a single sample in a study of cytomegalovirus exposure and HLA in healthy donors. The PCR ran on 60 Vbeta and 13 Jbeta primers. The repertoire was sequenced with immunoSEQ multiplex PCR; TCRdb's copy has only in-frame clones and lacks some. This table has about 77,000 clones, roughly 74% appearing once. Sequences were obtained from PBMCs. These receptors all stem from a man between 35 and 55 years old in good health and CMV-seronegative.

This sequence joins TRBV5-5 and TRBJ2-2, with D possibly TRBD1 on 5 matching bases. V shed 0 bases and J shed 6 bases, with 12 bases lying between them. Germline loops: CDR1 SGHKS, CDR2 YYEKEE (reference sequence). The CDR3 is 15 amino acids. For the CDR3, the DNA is TGTGCCAGCAGCTTGGGGGGTAGGGGTGCCGGGGAGCTGTTTTTT. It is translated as CASSLGGRGAGELFF.

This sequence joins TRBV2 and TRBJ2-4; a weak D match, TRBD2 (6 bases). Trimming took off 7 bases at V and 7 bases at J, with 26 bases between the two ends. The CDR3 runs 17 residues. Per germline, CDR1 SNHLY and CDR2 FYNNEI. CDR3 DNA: TGTGCCAGCAAAACGGGCGGGCCCGGAGGGGTGAATAACATTCAGTACTTC. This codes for CASKTGGPGGVNNIQYF.

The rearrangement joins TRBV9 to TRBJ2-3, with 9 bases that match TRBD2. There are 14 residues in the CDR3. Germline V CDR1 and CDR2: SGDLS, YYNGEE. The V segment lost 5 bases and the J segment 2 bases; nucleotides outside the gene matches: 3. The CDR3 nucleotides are TGTGCCAGCAGTCTAGCGGGGAACACAGATACGCAGTATTTT. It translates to CASSLAGNTDTQYF.